The present entry profiles one T cell receptor (beta chain) with its context. Its antigen is currently unknown. Generated by immunoSEQ multiplex PCR, the TCRdb table keeps only in-frame clones and is missing some. The table includes 90,000 or so clones, 80% to 90% detected once. The record originates from a study of T cells in localized non-small cell lung cancer. Study results and limitations: Adjacent lung tissue had a median around 50 of the top 100 clones found in the tumor.

The CDR3 loop spans 14 amino acids. Trimming took off 0 bases at V and 4 bases at J, with 10 bases between the two ends. Germline CDR1 reads SGHRS; CDR2 reads YFSETQ. The chain has TRBV5-1 and TRBJ1-2; D is unresolved. This receptor was taken from a man aged 35 to 69 with stage I squamous cell lung carcinoma. Sequencing was performed on peripheral blood, taken before any cancer treatment. The CDR3 DNA reads as TGCGCCAGCAGCTTGGAGCAACAGAGCTATGGCTACACCTTC. Protein: CASSLEQQSYGYTF.